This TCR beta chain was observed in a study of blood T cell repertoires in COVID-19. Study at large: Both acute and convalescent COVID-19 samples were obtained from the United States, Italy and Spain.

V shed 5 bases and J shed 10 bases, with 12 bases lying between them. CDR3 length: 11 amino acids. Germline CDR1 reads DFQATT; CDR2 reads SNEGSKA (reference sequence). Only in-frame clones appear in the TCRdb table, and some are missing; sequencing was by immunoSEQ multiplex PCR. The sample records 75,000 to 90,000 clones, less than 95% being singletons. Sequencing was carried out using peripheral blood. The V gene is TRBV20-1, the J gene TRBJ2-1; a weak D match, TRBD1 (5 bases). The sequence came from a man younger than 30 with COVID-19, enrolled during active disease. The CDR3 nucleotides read TGCAGTGCTGATCAGGGATGGGAGCAGTTCTTC. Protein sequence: CSADQGWEQFF.